The 21 T cell receptor beta chains in this list originate from one sample, sequenced in a study of CD8 T cells in ankylosing spondylitis. TCRdb recomputed calls from the 5' RACE reads with MiXCR, one row per CDR3 protein. The profile covers roughly 230,000 distinct CDR3 sequences, with 10% appearing a single time and 2.6% taken by the ten largest. Sequences were obtained from blood, either unsorted or a sorted T cell fraction (not recorded which). These receptors were obtained from a male donor with ankylosing spondylitis or in good health (not recorded which).

The V call is TRBV20-1, the J call TRBJ2-2, with D possibly matching TRBD1 (7 bases). This CDR3 spans 15 amino acids. Germline loops: CDR1 DFQATT, CDR2 SNEGSKA (reference sequence). Trimming cost V 5 bases and J 5 bases, with 18 bases left between them. The CDR3 bases are TGCAGTGCTCCACTTAGACAGGGAGGTACCGGGGAGCTGTTTTTT. This sequence encodes CSAPLRQGGTGELFF.

This clonotype was observed many times. V and J are TRBV25-1 and TRBJ1-5, with D hard to call. V was cut by 2 bases and J by 0 bases, with 14 bases left in between. CDR3 length equals 17 residues. CDR1 is MGHDK and CDR2 is SYGVNS in the germline V gene. CDR3 in amino acids: CASSEDSPNFSNQPQHF. For the CDR3, the DNA is TGTGCCAGCAGTGAAGATTCCCCCAACTTTAGCAATCAGCCCCAGCATTTT. The whole variable domain, filled in from reference TRBV25-1 and TRBJ1-5, reads EADIYQTPRYLVIGTGKKITLECSQTMGHDKMYWYQQDPGMELHLIHYSYGVNSTEKGDLSSESTVSRIRTEHFPLTLESARPSHTSQYLCASSEDSPNFSNQPQHFGDGTRLSIL.

This clonotype came up many times. The genes are TRBV2 and TRBJ2-4; a possible D gene is TRBD2 (6 bases). V lost 3 bases and J 0 bases, leaving 15 bases between the germline ends. CDR3 length: 17 amino acids. Germline V gives CDR1 SNHLY, CDR2 FYNNEI. CDR3 bases: TGTGCCAGCAGTGAGATTGGGGCGGGGATAGCCAAAAACATTCAGTACTTC. Translation gives CASSEIGAGIAKNIQYF.

This clonotype appeared many times. The chain uses TRBV5-1 and TRBJ2-3; 12 bases line up with TRBD2. J was trimmed by 4 bases and V by 0 bases; bases with no gene match: 9. The CDR3 is 18 residues long. Germline lookup yields CDR1 SGHRS and CDR2 YFSETQ. The CDR3, as DNA: TGCGCCAGCAGCTTGGCCGGGACTAGCGGGCGTGGGCCAGATACGCAGTATTTT. This sequence encodes CASSLAGTSGRGPDTQYF.

The chain carries TRBV29-1 and TRBJ1-6, with D perhaps TRBD1 (5 bases). V was clipped by 5 bases and J by 13 bases, with 15 bases between them. The CDR3 totals 12 residues. The germline V gene encodes CDR1 SQVTM and CDR2 ANQGSEA. The DNA of the CDR3 is TGCAGCGTTCGTGATCAGGGTGATCCCCTCCACTTT. Residues: CSVRDQGDPLHF.

The table lists this clonotype with many counts. The J gene is TRBJ2-7, the V gene TRBV4-2; unclear D gene. This CDR3 region has 17 residues. Trimming shortened V by 4 bases and J by 2 bases, and 21 bases separated the two germline ends. Germline loops: CDR1 LGHNA, CDR2 YNFKEQ. DNA of the CDR3: TGTGCCAGCAGCCCTTTTTCTAGGAGCGACGGCACCTACGAGCAGTACTTC. This sequence encodes CASSPFSRSDGTYEQYF.

The table lists this clonotype with many counts. The V call is TRBV5-6, the J call TRBJ2-2; 13 nucleotides agree with TRBD2. V trimming: 4 bases; J trimming: 4 bases; junction bases outside the gene matches: 4. In germline, CDR1 is SGHDT, CDR2 YYEEEE. The CDR3 is 16 amino acids. CDR3 nucleotide sequence: TGTGCCAGCAGCCGGACTAGCGGGAGTTTCACCGGGGAGCTGTTTTTT. Its protein is CASSRTSGSFTGELFF. The variable domain in full, with the rest retrieved from reference TRBV5-6 and TRBJ2-2, is DAGVTQSPTHLIKTRGQQVTLRCSPKSGHDTVSWYQQALGQGPQFIFQYYEEEERQRGNFPDRFSGHQFPNYSSELNVNALLLGDSALYLCASSRTSGSFTGELFFGEGSRLTVL.

This clonotype showed up just a few times. This chain uses TRBV7-9 with TRBJ2-7; 15 bases agree with TRBD2. The germline gives CDR1 SEHNR, CDR2 FQNEAQ (reference sequence). The junction had 3 bases not matched to a gene; V was cut back by 5 bases and J by 4 bases. This CDR3 contains 15 residues. The CDR3 spells CASSTGTSGRYEQYF. Here the CDR3 DNA reads TGTGCCAGCAGCACTGGGACTAGCGGGAGGTACGAGCAGTACTTC.

This clonotype was recorded at least ten times. The chain uses TRBV20-1 and TRBJ2-1; D uncertain. Germline V lookup: CDR1 DFQATT, CDR2 SNEGSKA (reference sequence). CDR3 length: 11 amino acids. The ends were cut back, 3 bases at V and 4 bases at J, with 4 bases in the middle. This CDR3 is CSASGYNEQFF. For the CDR3, the DNA is TGCAGTGCTAGCGGGTACAATGAGCAGTTCTTC.

This clonotype was counted ten times or more. The chain employs TRBV3-1 and TRBJ1-1; no definite D call. Germline V gene lookup returns CDR1 LGHDT and CDR2 YNNKEL (reference sequence). V lost 0 bases to trimming and J lost 1 base, with 6 bases between them. The CDR3 totals 14 residues. The CDR3, as DNA: TGTGCCAGCAGCCAAGAAGGATGGAACACTGAAGCTTTCTTT. Residues: CASSQEGWNTEAFF.

The chain has TRBV12-5 and TRBJ2-1, with 7 bases identical to TRBD1. This CDR3 has 14 residues. V gave up 5 bases and J gave up 7 bases; unmatched junction bases: 8. Germline CDR1 LGHNT, CDR2 FRNRAP. This CDR3 is CASGTRQGPNEQFF. The CDR3, as DNA: TGTGCTAGTGGTACTCGACAGGGCCCAAATGAGCAGTTCTTC.

This clonotype was observed at least ten times. This chain connects TRBV7-2 to TRBJ2-3; 7 bases agree with TRBD1. V shed 5 bases, J shed 7 bases, and the junction held 6 bases outside the gene matches. The CDR3 is made up of 13 amino acids. The germline V gene has CDR1 SGHTA and CDR2 FQGNSA. The CDR3 spells CASSPDRVHTQYF. The CDR3 DNA reads TGTGCCAGCAGCCCTGACAGGGTACATACGCAGTATTTT.

This clonotype has just a few counts. The chain has TRBV3-1 and TRBJ2-3; the D gene could be TRBD1 or TRBD2 (5 bases each). The CDR3 extends over 14 amino acids. Germline CDR1 reads LGHDT; CDR2 reads YNNKEL (reference sequence). V shed 5 bases and J shed 2 bases, with 11 bases lying between them. The DNA of the CDR3 is TGTGCCAGCAGCTGGGACGCAGCCACAGATACGCAGTATTTT. Its protein is CASSWDAATDTQYF.

This clonotype was seen at least ten times. This chain links TRBV12-3 or TRBV12-4 with TRBJ2-7, with 8 positions matching TRBD2. With V trimmed by 7 bases and J by 6 bases, 11 bases remained unmatched. This CDR3 contains 14 residues. The CDR3 reads CASTASGPQGEQYF. The CDR3 nucleotides read TGTGCCAGCACCGCTAGCGGGCCGCAAGGCGAGCAGTACTTC.

In its sample, this clonotype was seen many times. V usage is TRBV20-1 and J usage is TRBJ1-3; 7 bases are shared with TRBD1. CDR1 DFQATT and CDR2 SNEGSKA come from the germline V gene (reference sequence). There are 15 residues in the CDR3. V lost 1 base and J lost 2; bases outside the gene matches: 5. The CDR3 sequence is CSARALTGPGNTIYF. The CDR3 DNA is TGCAGTGCTAGAGCCCTGACAGGGCCTGGAAACACCATATATTTT.

This clonotype was seen at least ten times. The CDR3: CASSLARSNTGELFF. DNA for the CDR3: TGCGCCAGCAGCTTGGCCAGATCGAACACCGGGGAGCTGTTTTTT. This chain uses TRBV5-1 with TRBJ2-2; D uncertain. Trimming took off 0 bases at V and 0 bases at J, with 6 bases between the two ends. The CDR3 runs 15 residues. From germline, CDR1 is SGHRS and CDR2 YFSETQ.

Ten or more counts support this clonotype. In nucleotides, the CDR3 is TGCAGTGCTAGAGGGACGGAGAACACTGAAGCTTTCTTT. Its translation: CSARGTENTEAFF. J is TRBJ1-1 and V is TRBV20-1; D remains unclear. CDR1 and CDR2 from the germline V gene are DFQATT and SNEGSKA (reference sequence). This CDR3 is built from 13 residues. V lost 1 base and J 1 base, leaving 7 bases between the germline ends.

CDR3 in DNA: TGTGCCAGTAGTAAGGGACTAGCGAGATCGTTAGACAATGAGCAGTTCTTC. Protein sequence: CASSKGLARSLDNEQFF. The rearrangement uses TRBV19 and TRBJ2-1; 10 bases are a match to TRBD2. CDR3 length: 17 amino acids. The V segment lost 4 bases and the J segment 5 bases; nucleotides outside the gene matches: 11. Germline V gene data show CDR1 as LNHDA and CDR2 as SQIVND (reference sequence).

There are many counts of this clonotype. The chain uses TRBV12-3 or TRBV12-4 and TRBJ1-2; D not resolved. The CDR3 has 15 amino acids. The V end lost 5 bases, the J end lost 8 bases, and 21 bases lay between the germline ends. CDR3 DNA: TGTGCCAGCAGTCCTACGGGAGAAACGTCCAAAGGCTACACCTTC. Protein: CASSPTGETSKGYTF.

Here the CDR3 reads CVGLGTGYGYTF. DNA for the CDR3: TGTGTCGGCCTCGGGACAGGGTACGGCTACACCTTC. J is TRBJ1-2 and V is TRBV30; 9 positions match TRBD1. The germline gives CDR1 GTSNPN, CDR2 SVGIG (reference sequence). This CDR3 is built from 12 residues.

This clonotype has ten or more counts. The V gene is TRBV12-3 or TRBV12-4, the J gene TRBJ2-7; TRBD2 aligns across 13 bases. The ends lost 7 bases at V and 2 bases at J; junction bases unmatched: 5. There are 15 residues in the CDR3. The CDR3 loop is CASKKTSGGAYEQYF. The DNA for the CDR3 is TGTGCCAGCAAGAAAACTAGCGGGGGGGCCTACGAGCAGTACTTC.